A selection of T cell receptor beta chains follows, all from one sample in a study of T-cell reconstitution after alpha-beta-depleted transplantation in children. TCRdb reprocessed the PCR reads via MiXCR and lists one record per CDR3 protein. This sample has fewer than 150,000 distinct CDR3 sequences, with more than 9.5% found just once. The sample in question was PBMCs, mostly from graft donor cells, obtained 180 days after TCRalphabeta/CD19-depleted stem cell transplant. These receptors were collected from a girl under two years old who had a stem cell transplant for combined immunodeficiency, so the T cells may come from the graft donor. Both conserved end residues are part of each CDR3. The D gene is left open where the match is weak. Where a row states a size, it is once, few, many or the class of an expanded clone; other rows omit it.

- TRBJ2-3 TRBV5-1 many TGCGCCAGCAGCTTGGGACAACCCACAGATACGCAGTATTTT CASSLGQPTDTQYF
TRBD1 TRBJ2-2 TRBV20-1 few TGCAGTGCTAGAGAACAGGGGCGGAACACCGGGGAGCTGTTTTTT CSAREQGRNTGELFF
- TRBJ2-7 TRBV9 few TGTGCCAGCAGCCCAGATCGGACCGAATCCTACGAGCAGTACTTC CASSPDRTESYEQYF
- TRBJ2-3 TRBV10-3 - TGTGCCATCAGTGACATTGGGGGAGCAGATACGCAGTATTTT CAISDIGGADTQYF
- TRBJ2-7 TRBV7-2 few TGTGCCAGCAGCCCTGACAGGCCCTCCTACGAGCAGTACTTC CASSPDRPSYEQYF
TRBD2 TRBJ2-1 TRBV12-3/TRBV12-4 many TGTGCCAGCAGTTTAGAGGTGCTAGCGGGTAACTCCTACAATGAGCAGTTCTTC CASSLEVLAGNSYNEQFF
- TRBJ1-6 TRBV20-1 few TGCAGTGCTAATCCTTTCGGACAGACCCGCTCCTATAATTCACCCCTCCACTTT CSANPFGQTRSYNSPLHF
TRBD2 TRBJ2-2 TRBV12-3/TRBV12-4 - TGTGCCAGCAGTTTCATGGCGGGAGCGTCTAGGGCCGGGGAGCTGTTTTTT CASSFMAGASRAGELFF
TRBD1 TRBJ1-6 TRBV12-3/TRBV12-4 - TGTGCCAGCAGTGGGACAGGGGGTGGAAATTCACCCCTCCACTTT CASSGTGGGNSPLHF
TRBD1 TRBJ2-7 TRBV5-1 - TGCGCCAGCAGCTTGGGGATGACAGGGCCCTTCTACGAGCAGTACTTC CASSLGMTGPFYEQYF
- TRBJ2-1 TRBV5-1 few TGCGCCAGCAGCGTCCTCCGGGGGCGGAATTACAATGAGCAGTTCTTC CASSVLRGRNYNEQFF
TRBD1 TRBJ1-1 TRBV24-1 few TGTGCCACCAGTGATTTGGACTTCTCACAGGGGTACACTGAAGCTTTCTTT CATSDLDFSQGYTEAFF
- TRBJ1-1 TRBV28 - TGTGCCAGCAGTTTATTCGCACCGAACACTGAAGCTTTCTTT CASSLFAPNTEAFF
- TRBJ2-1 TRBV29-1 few TGCAGCGTTGAAGGCGCCAGAATACGAATGGGTGAGCAGTTCTTC CSVEGARIRMGEQFF
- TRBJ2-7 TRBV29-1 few TGCAGCGTTGAAGACAGGGAGGACGAGCAGTACTTC CSVEDREDEQYF
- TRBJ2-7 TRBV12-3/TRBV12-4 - TGTGCCAGCAGTTTAGAACTGGGCCGGGGAACCTACGAGCAGTACTTC CASSLELGRGTYEQYF
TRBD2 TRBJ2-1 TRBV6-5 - TGTGCCAGCAGTTACTCGAATCTAGCGGGAGATGAGCAGTTCTTC CASSYSNLAGDEQFF